The T cell receptor beta chain described here comes from a study of CD8 T cells in ankylosing spondylitis (dated by TCRdb to 2016 to 2017). For context, the study as a whole: T cell receptor beta repertoires were profiled in healthy donors and ankylosing spondylitis patients so that disease-linked TCR variants could be found. The full study cohort was made up of 25 ankylosing spondylitis patients and around 100 healthy donors. Peripheral blood samples were taken, and synovial fluid was additionally collected from ankylosing spondylitis patients. Overall study outcomes, separate from this receptor: Blood from ankylosing spondylitis patients appeared to be characterized by a TCR beta motif made up of under ten highly homologous amino acid variants. A CD8+ phenotype was shown by the disease-linked clones, which were found at relatively low frequencies in peripheral blood. The disease-linked clones were reported as significantly enriched in matched synovial fluid samples from ankylosing spondylitis patients. Some of the motif variants had been reported before in the synovial fluid and blood of reactive arthritis patients, a finding that suggests common disease-initiation mechanisms.

This clonotype was seen ten or more times. The antigen it binds to is not known. One base away there is no much larger clone; base qualities are not given. The reads were generated on an Illumina HiSeq 2500. Quantitative 5'-RACE with molecular barcodes was the method used to prepare the TCR beta libraries. The published analysis was carried out like this. A new computational method based on a probabilistic model of VDJ rearrangement was used to identify disease-linked TCR variants. Using fastp at Q25 and MiXCR, TCRdb reprocessed the public reads and kept productive beta chains. Entries that share a CDR3 protein sequence are merged under the most common genes and DNA. TCRdb's processing, not the authors', yielded these V and J calls. For this sample there are roughly 97,000 distinct CDR3 sequences; about 8% appear just once. The ten top clones hold more than 9.5% of the sample. The sequencing input was blood, either unsorted or a sorted T cell fraction (not recorded which). This receptor was taken from a male donor with ankylosing spondylitis or in good health (not recorded which).

The DNA sequence is given as TGTGCCAGCAGTGAGCCCTCGGAGGGATGGGCTGAAGCTTTCTTT. It translates as CASSEPSEGWAEAFF. Here the chain combines TRBV2 and TRBJ1-1; the D gene is not confidently resolved. Inclusive of the bounding cysteine and phenylalanine, the CDR3 is 15 residues long. Of all the DNA, just the CDR3 is kept, 45 bases in frame from base 1. V and J lose 3 bases and 6 bases, and a span of 17 bases separates them. CDR1 SNHLY and CDR2 FYNNEI are derived from the germline V gene.